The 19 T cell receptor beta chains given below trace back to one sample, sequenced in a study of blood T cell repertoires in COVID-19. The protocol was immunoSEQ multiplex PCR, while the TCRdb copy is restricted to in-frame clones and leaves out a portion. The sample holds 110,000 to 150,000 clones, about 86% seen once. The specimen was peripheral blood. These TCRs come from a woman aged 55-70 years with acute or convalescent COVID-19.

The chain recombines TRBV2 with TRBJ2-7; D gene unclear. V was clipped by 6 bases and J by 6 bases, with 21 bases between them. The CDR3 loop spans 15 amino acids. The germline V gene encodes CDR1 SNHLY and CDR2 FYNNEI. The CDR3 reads CASSPILPGTGEQYF. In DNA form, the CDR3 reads TGTGCCAGCAGCCCCATTCTCCCGGGTACTGGCGAGCAGTACTTC.

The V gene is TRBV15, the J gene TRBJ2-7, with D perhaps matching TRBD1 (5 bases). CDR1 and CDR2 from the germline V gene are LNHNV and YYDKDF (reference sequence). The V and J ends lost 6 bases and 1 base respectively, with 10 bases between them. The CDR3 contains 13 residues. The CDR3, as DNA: TGTGCCACCAGACAGGTCCCATCCTACGAGCAGTACTTC. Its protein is CATRQVPSYEQYF.

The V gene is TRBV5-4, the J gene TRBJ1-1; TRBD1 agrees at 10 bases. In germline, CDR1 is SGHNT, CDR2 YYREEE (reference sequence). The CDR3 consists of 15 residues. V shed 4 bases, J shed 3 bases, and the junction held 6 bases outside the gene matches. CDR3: CASSGTGVVDTEAFF. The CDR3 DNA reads TGTGCCAGCAGCGGGACAGGGGTTGTAGACACTGAAGCTTTCTTT.

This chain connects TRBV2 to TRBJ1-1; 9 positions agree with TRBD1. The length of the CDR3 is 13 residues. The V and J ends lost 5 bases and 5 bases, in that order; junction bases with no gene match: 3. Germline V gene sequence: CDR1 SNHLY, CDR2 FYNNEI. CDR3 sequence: CASSKQGATEAFF. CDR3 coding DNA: TGTGCCAGCAGTAAACAGGGGGCGACTGAAGCTTTCTTT.

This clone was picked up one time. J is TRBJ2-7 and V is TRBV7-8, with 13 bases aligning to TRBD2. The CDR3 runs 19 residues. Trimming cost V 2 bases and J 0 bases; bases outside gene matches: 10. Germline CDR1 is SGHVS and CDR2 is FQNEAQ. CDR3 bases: TGTGCCAGCAGCTTAAGACCCTGGACTAGCGGGGGCAGCTCCTACGAGCAGTACTTC. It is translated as CASSLRPWTSGGSSYEQYF.

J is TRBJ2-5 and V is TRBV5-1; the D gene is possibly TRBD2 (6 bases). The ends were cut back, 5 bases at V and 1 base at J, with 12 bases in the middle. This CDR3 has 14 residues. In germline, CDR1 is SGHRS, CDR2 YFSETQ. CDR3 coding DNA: TGCGCCAGCAGGGGTATGGGGGGCCAAGAGACCCAGTACTTC. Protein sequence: CASRGMGGQETQYF.

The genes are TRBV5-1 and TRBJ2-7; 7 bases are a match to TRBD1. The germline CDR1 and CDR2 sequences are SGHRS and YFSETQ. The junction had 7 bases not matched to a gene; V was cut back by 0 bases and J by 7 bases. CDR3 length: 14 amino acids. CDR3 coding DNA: TGCGCCAGCAGCTTGGAACAGGGGACCCCGGAGCAGTACTTC. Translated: CASSLEQGTPEQYF.

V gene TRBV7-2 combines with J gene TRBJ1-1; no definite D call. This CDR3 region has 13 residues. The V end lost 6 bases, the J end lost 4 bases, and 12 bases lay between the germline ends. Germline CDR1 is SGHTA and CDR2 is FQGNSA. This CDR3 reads CASRRDPGTEAFF. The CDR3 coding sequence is TGTGCCAGCAGGAGGGATCCCGGCACTGAAGCTTTCTTT. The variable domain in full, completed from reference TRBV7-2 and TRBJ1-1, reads GAGVSQSPSNKVTEKGKDVELRCDPISGHTALYWYRQSLGQGLEFLIYFQGNSAPDKSGLPSDRFSAERTGGSVSTLTIQRTQQEDSAVYLCASRRDPGTEAFFGQGTRLTVV.

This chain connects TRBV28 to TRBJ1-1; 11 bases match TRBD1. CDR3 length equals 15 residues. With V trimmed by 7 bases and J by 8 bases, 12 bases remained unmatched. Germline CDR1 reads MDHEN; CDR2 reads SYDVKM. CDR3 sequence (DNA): TGTGCCAGCACAGTAGGGGACAGGGGGAGCAGGGAAGCTTTCTTT. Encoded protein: CASTVGDRGSREAFF. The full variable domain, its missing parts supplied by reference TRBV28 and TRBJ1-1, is DVKVTQSSRYLVKRTGEKVFLECVQDMDHENMFWYRQDPGLGLRLIYFSYDVKMKEKGDIPEGYSVSREKKERFSLILESASTNQTSMYLCASTVGDRGSREAFFGQGTRLTVV.

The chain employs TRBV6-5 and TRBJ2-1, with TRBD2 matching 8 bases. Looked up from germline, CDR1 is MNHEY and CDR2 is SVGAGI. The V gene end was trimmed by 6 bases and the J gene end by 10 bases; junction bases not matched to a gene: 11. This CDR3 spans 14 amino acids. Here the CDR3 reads CASRDSGVAGEQFF. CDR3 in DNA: TGTGCCAGCAGGGACTCCGGGGTAGCGGGGGAGCAGTTCTTC.

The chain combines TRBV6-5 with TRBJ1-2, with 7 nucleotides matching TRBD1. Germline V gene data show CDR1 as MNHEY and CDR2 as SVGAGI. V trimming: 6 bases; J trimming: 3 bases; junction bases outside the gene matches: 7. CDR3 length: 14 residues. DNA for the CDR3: TGTGCCAGCAGGTTGACCGGGACAGACTATGGCTACACCTTC. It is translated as CASRLTGTDYGYTF.

Here the CDR3 DNA reads TGCGCCAGCAGCCAACCCGGCCTAGCGGGCGGAGAGACCCAGTACTTC. Protein sequence: CASSQPGLAGGETQYF. The chain couples TRBV4-1 to TRBJ2-5; 8 bases line up with TRBD2. The CDR3 consists of 16 residues. Germline lookup yields CDR1 MGHRA and CDR2 YSYEKL. Trimming removed 2 bases from V and 4 bases from J; junction bases left unmatched: 9.

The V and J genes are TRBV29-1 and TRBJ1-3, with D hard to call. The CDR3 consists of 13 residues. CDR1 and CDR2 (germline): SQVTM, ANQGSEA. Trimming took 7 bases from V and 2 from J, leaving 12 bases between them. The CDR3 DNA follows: TGCAGCGGACTTGAGGGAACTGGAAACACCATATATTTT. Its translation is CSGLEGTGNTIYF.

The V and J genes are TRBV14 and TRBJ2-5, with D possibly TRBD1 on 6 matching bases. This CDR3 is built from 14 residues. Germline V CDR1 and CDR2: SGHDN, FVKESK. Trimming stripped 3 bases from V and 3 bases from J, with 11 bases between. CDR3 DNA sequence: TGTGCCAGCAGCCAGGGGGCTATCGAAGAGACCCAGTACTTC. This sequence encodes CASSQGAIEETQYF.

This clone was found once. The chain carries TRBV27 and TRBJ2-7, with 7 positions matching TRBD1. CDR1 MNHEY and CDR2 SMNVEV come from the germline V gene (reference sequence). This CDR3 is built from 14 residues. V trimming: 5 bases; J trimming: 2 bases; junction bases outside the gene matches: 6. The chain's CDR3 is CASSPSTGPYEQYF. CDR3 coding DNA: TGTGCCAGCAGTCCTTCGACAGGGCCCTACGAGCAGTACTTC.

The DNA of the CDR3 is TGTGCCAGCAGCTCAGACGGGATTTTAGGCTACACCTTC. Amino acids: CASSSDGILGYTF. This chain connects TRBV9 to TRBJ1-2, with D unclear. Germline V CDR1 and CDR2: SGDLS, YYNGEE. The CDR3 loop spans 13 amino acids. The V gene lost 4 bases and the J gene lost 8 bases, with 15 bases spanning the gap. The full variable domain, rest sourced from reference TRBV9 and TRBJ1-2, is DSGVTQTPKHLITATGQRVTLRCSPRSGDLSVYWYQQSLDQGLQFLIQYYNGEERAKGNILERFSAQQFPDLHSELNLSSLELGDSALYFCASSSDGILGYTFGSGTRLTVV.

CDR3 amino acids: CASSGASPDTQYF. CDR3 bases: TGCGCCAGCAGTGGGGCTAGCCCAGATACGCAGTATTTT. This rearrangement joins TRBV10-1 to TRBJ2-3; D is possibly TRBD2 (5 bases). Germline lookup yields CDR1 WNHNN and CDR2 SYGVQD (reference sequence). V was clipped by 4 bases and J by 4 bases, with 9 bases between them. The CDR3 runs 13 residues.

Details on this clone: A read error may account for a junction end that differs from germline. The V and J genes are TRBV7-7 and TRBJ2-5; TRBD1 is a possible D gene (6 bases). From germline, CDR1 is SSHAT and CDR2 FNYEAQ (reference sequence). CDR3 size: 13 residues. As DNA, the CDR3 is TGTGCTAGCAGCCAAGACAGGAAAGAGACCCAGTACTTC. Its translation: CASSQDRKETQYF. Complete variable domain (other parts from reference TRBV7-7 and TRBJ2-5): GAGVSQSPRYKVTKRGQDVTLRCDPISSHATLYWYQQALGQGPEFLTYFNYEAQPDKSGLPSDRFSAERPEGSISTLTIQRTEQRDSAMYRCASSQDRKETQYFGPGTRLLVL.

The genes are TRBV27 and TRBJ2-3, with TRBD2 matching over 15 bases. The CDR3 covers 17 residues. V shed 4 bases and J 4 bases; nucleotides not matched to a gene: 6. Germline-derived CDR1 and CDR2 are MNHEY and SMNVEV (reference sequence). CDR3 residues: CASSSRTSGGAADTQYF. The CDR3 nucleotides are TGTGCCAGCAGTTCTCGGACTAGCGGGGGGGCCGCAGATACGCAGTATTTT.